What follows is one TCR beta chain and its context. Its antigen remains unknown. The V end was cut by 4 bases, the J end by 0 bases, with 9 bases between. The CDR3 has 14 amino acids. Germline V gene lookup returns CDR1 SGHDT and CDR2 YYEEEE. The data were obtained in a study of CD8 T cell repertoires and HIV-1 epitope variants. Turning to the study itself: Controls were a CMV, EBV and flu peptide pool, Ebola AY9 negative control, and no-peptide well. An uncultured baseline aliquot held 1M T cells. Tested: three Gag epitope families, Nef HW9 and YT9.

Sequencing of TCR beta CDR3 used immunoSEQ survey depth. Using immunoSEQ multiplex PCR, the repertoire was profiled, and TCRdb retains in-frame clones only, with some absent. The table has around 6,400 clones, 66% seen once. This chain links TRBV5-6 with TRBJ2-3; weak D call: TRBD2 (5 bases). The sequenced material came from cultured CD8+ T cells derived from PBMCs. The clonotype originates from a male donor with HIV. CDR3 sequence: CASSPAASTDTQYF. The DNA of the CDR3 is TGTGCCAGCAGCCCAGCGGCTAGCACAGATACGCAGTATTTT.